Following are 28 T cell receptor beta chains from one sample sequenced in a study of CD8+ T cells in alopecia areata. Documented treatment: oral pan-JAK inhibitor, 5-10 mg twice daily. Extraction of RNA preceded its reverse transcription into cDNA, which served as the sequencing template. The repertoire was sequenced with immunoSEQ multiplex PCR; TCRdb's copy has only in-frame clones and lacks some. The sample comprises more than 200,000 clones, about 40% of which are singletons, and 2% to 3% rests with the top ten. The specimen was CD4+ T cells sorted from blood, collected at approximately week 36, from a patient treated with tofacitinib. The receptors were sampled from a human donor with alopecia areata.

This clone was detected only a few times. The J gene is TRBJ2-1, the V gene TRBV7-2; possible D gene TRBD2, 6 bases. The V and J ends lost 7 bases and 2 bases respectively, with 15 bases between them. Germline lookup yields CDR1 SGHTA and CDR2 FQGNSA. The CDR3 length is 15 residues. Here the CDR3 reads CASTLSRDPYNEQFF. DNA for the CDR3: TGTGCCAGCACCCTCTCGCGGGATCCCTACAATGAGCAGTTCTTC.

This clone has only a few counts. The CDR3 DNA reads as TGTGCCACCAGCAGAGTTGGAGGGCCGGAGACCCAGTACTTC. This sequence encodes CATSRVGGPETQYF. This rearrangement joins TRBV15 to TRBJ2-5, with D maybe TRBD2 (6 bases). Germline V lookup: CDR1 LNHNV, CDR2 YYDKDF (reference sequence). This CDR3 contains 14 residues. Between the trimmed V and J ends, which lost 1 base and 5 bases, there was a span of 11 bases. The full variable domain, in which reference TRBV15 and TRBJ2-5 provide the parts outside the CDR3, is DAMVIQNPRYQVTQFGKPVTLSCSQTLNHNVMYWYQQKSSQAPKLLFHYYDKDFNNEADTPDNFQSRRPNTSFCFLDIRSPGLGDTAMYLCATSRVGGPETQYFGPGTRLLVL.

This clone was seen only a few times. The chain joins TRBV6-1 to TRBJ2-3; D tentatively reads TRBD1 or TRBD2 (5 bases each). V lost 7 bases to trimming and J lost 5 bases, with 10 bases between them. The CDR3 spans 12 residues. Germline CDR1 and CDR2: MNHNS and SASEGT. The CDR3 loop is CASTRGIDTQYF. The CDR3 DNA follows: TGTGCCAGCACTCGGGGCATAGATACGCAGTATTTT.

Only a few counts were recorded for this clone. This chain joins TRBV5-1 and TRBJ2-6; a weak D match, TRBD1 (6 bases). This CDR3 spans 16 amino acids. V was shortened by 0 bases and J by 0 bases, with 7 bases between the two germline ends. Germline CDR1 is SGHRS and CDR2 is YFSETQ. In nucleotides, the CDR3 is TGCGCCAGCAGCTTGGGGACAGTCTCTGGGGCCAACGTCCTGACTTTC. Translation: CASSLGTVSGANVLTF.

The gene calls are TRBV29-1 and TRBJ1-1; 7 nucleotides agree with TRBD1. This CDR3 has 16 amino acids. Germline CDR1 is SQVTM and CDR2 is ANQGSEA. V shed 4 bases, J shed 4 bases, and the junction held 15 bases outside the gene matches. In nucleotides, the CDR3 is TGCAGCGTTGTACCCTGGGGAGGGGGCGCGGGCACTGAAGCTTTCTTT. As protein: CSVVPWGGGAGTEAFF.

CDR3 residues: CASSPRTSGSTDTQYF. The CDR3 bases are TGTGCCAGCAGCCCCCGGACTAGCGGGAGCACAGATACGCAGTATTTT. This chain links TRBV9 with TRBJ2-3, with 11 bases matching TRBD2. V was clipped by 4 bases and J by 0 bases; unmatched bases: 4. The germline V gene has CDR1 SGDLS and CDR2 YYNGEE. The CDR3 loop spans 16 amino acids.

The rearrangement joins TRBV29-1 to TRBJ2-5, with 8 bases lining up with TRBD2. With V trimmed by 8 bases and J by 5 bases, 7 bases remained unmatched. Germline V CDR1 and CDR2: SQVTM, ANQGSEA. The CDR3 sequence is 12 residues long. The CDR3 reads CSHGRGSETQYF. The CDR3 nucleotides read TGCAGCCACGGGAGGGGGAGTGAGACCCAGTACTTC.

The V call is TRBV7-2, the J call TRBJ2-3, with 7 bases that match TRBD2. V dropped 7 bases and J dropped 6; count of bases not matched to a gene: 19. This CDR3 has 17 residues. CDR1 is SGHTA, CDR2 FQGNSA, per germline. CDR3 nucleotides: TGTGCCAGCAACCTCCGCGGGGTTGCGGGAGAGGCGGATACGCAGTATTTT. It specifies CASNLRGVAGEADTQYF.

The chain uses TRBV19 and TRBJ1-2; TRBD1 might be the D (5 bases). This CDR3 is 14 amino acids long. Between the trimmed V and J ends, which lost 5 bases and 4 bases, there was a span of 14 bases. Germline V lookup: CDR1 LNHDA, CDR2 SQIVND (reference sequence). CDR3 in amino acids: CASSSRTGGYGYTF. The CDR3 nucleotides are TGTGCCAGTAGTTCCAGAACAGGAGGCTATGGCTACACCTTC.

This chain connects TRBV18 to TRBJ2-1; TRBD2 matches at 11 bases. The CDR3 has 17 residues. V trimming: 4 bases; J trimming: 1 base; junction bases outside the gene matches: 6. CDR1 and CDR2 (germline): KGHSH, LQKENI. The CDR3 nucleotides read TGTGCCAGCTCACTAATGGGACTAGCGGCTTCCTACAATGAGCAGTTCTTC. This encodes CASSLMGLAASYNEQFF.

The chain links TRBV7-3 to TRBJ1-3; TRBD1 matches at 7 bases. This CDR3 is built from 16 residues. CDR1 and CDR2 (germline): SGHTA, FQGTGA. The V gene end was trimmed by 3 bases and the J gene end by 3 bases; junction bases not matched to a gene: 8. The DNA of the CDR3 is TGTGCCAGCAGCTTCTTCCCCACAGGGGTTGGAAACACCATATATTTT. It is translated as CASSFFPTGVGNTIYF.

The CDR3 here is CASSPVAGTNTGELFF. The CDR3 DNA is TGTGCCAGCTCACCGGTAGCGGGTACGAACACCGGGGAGCTGTTTTTT. The genes are TRBV18 and TRBJ2-2; 7 nucleotides agree with TRBD2. V lost 3 bases to trimming and J lost 0 bases; unmatched junction nucleotides: 4. CDR3 length: 16 residues. Germline lookup yields CDR1 KGHSH and CDR2 LQKENI. Combining the CDR3 with reference TRBV18 and TRBJ2-2 gives the whole variable domain NAGVMQNPRHLVRRRGQEARLRCSPMKGHSHVYWYRQLPEEGLKFMVYLQKENIIDESGMPKERFSAEFPKEGPSILRIQQVVRGDSAAYFCASSPVAGTNTGELFFGEGSRLTVL.

The chain uses TRBV7-9 and TRBJ2-1; TRBD1 aligns across 11 bases. The germline gives CDR1 SEHNR, CDR2 FQNEAQ (reference sequence). Trimming at V came to 8 bases and at J to 9 bases, leaving 18 bases not matched to a gene. This CDR3 has 17 amino acids. The CDR3 coding sequence is TGTGCCAGCGATGCATCTAGAGGAGGACAGGGGGCTTTTGAGCAGTTCTTC. Its protein is CASDASRGGQGAFEQFF.

This clone was seen more than once but under ten times. The chain has TRBV5-1 and TRBJ2-6; 9 nucleotides align to TRBD1. CDR3 length: 16 residues. Looked up from germline, CDR1 is SGHRS and CDR2 is YFSETQ. V shed 4 bases, J shed 3 bases, and the junction held 5 bases outside the gene matches. The CDR3 region is CASSVRTGVGANVLTF. The CDR3 DNA is TGCGCCAGCAGCGTGAGGACAGGGGTTGGGGCCAACGTCCTGACTTTC.

The chain couples TRBV30 to TRBJ2-1; perhaps TRBD2 as D (5 bases). Germline lookup yields CDR1 GTSNPN and CDR2 SVGIG (reference sequence). This CDR3 spans 12 amino acids. V lost 5 bases and J lost 10, with 15 bases in between. The CDR3: CAWRSVGGEQFF. The CDR3, as DNA: TGTGCCTGGCGGTCCGTGGGCGGGGAGCAGTTCTTC.

This sequence joins TRBV2 and TRBJ2-5; D perhaps matches TRBD2 (6 bases). CDR3 length: 13 amino acids. The V and J ends lost 7 bases and 4 bases respectively, with 13 bases between them. CDR1 is SNHLY, CDR2 FYNNEI, per germline. The DNA for the CDR3 is TGTGCCAGCACGTTTAGGACTACAGAGACCCAGTACTTC. Its translation is CASTFRTTETQYF.

This clone has just a few counts. DNA of the CDR3: TGTGCCAGCAGCGGGGACAGGGCGGGCGAGCAGTACTTC. Amino acids: CASSGDRAGEQYF. The gene calls are TRBV7-9 and TRBJ2-7; 9 nucleotides agree with TRBD1. Germline V gives CDR1 SEHNR, CDR2 FQNEAQ (reference sequence). Trimming cost V 5 bases and J 6 bases; bases outside gene matches: 5. The CDR3 is made up of 13 amino acids.

V and J are TRBV7-2 and TRBJ2-7; TRBD2 aligns across 10 bases. The CDR3 covers 15 residues. Trimming cost V 3 bases and J 0 bases; bases outside gene matches: 2. The germline V gene encodes CDR1 SGHTA and CDR2 FQGNSA. CDR3 loop: CASSFSGGSSYEQYF. The CDR3 DNA sequence: TGTGCCAGCAGCTTTAGCGGGGGGAGCTCCTACGAGCAGTACTTC.

This chain uses TRBV9 with TRBJ2-7; the D gene is possibly TRBD1 (7 bases). The CDR3 consists of 15 residues. Germline assignment: CDR1 SGDLS and CDR2 YYNGEE. V gave up 0 bases and J gave up 2 bases, with 12 bases separating them. The CDR3 DNA follows: TGTGCCAGCAGCGTAGGGCGGGACAGAGCCTACGAGCAGTACTTC. This codes for CASSVGRDRAYEQYF.

This clone has just a few counts. This chain uses TRBV18 with TRBJ1-2; D might be TRBD1 (5 bases). This CDR3 spans 14 amino acids. The germline V gene encodes CDR1 KGHSH and CDR2 LQKENI. Deletions cut 6 bases from V and 2 bases from J, with 13 bases between. The chain's CDR3 is CASSPERQNYGYTF. CDR3 coding DNA: TGTGCCAGCTCCCCCGAGCGACAGAACTATGGCTACACCTTC. Full variable domain (remainder filled in from reference TRBV18 and TRBJ1-2): NAGVMQNPRHLVRRRGQEARLRCSPMKGHSHVYWYRQLPEEGLKFMVYLQKENIIDESGMPKERFSAEFPKEGPSILRIQQVVRGDSAAYFCASSPERQNYGYTFGSGTRLTVV.

The gene calls are TRBV7-9 and TRBJ2-3, with D tentatively TRBD2 (5 bases). The V end was cut by 5 bases, the J end by 5 bases, with 14 bases between. This CDR3 has 14 amino acids. From germline, CDR1 is SEHNR and CDR2 FQNEAQ (reference sequence). CDR3 loop: CASSLRGEGDTQYF. In DNA, the CDR3 is TGTGCCAGCAGCCTCCGTGGCGAGGGAGATACGCAGTATTTT.

This chain connects TRBV4-3 to TRBJ2-7; TRBD1 or TRBD2 may be the D gene (5 bases each). The CDR3 loop spans 15 amino acids. The V gene lost 0 bases and the J gene lost 5 bases, with 14 bases spanning the gap. The V gene's germline CDR1 is LGHNA and CDR2 YSLEER. Here the CDR3 reads CASSQDQGMGHEQYF. In DNA form, the CDR3 reads TGCGCCAGCAGCCAAGATCAGGGAATGGGACACGAGCAGTACTTC.

CDR3 bases: TGTGCCAGCAGCCCGCGTCCGGGACACGTCAATCAGCCCCAGCATTTT. It is translated as CASSPRPGHVNQPQHF. The chain carries TRBV7-2 and TRBJ1-5; TRBD1 might be the D (6 bases). The V end was cut by 5 bases, the J end by 3 bases, with 17 bases between. Germline V gives CDR1 SGHTA, CDR2 FQGNSA. This CDR3 has 16 residues.

This chain links TRBV18 with TRBJ2-5; 7 bases are shared with TRBD1. The J call may be wrong; the DNA end is better matched by TRBJ2-7. CDR1 is KGHSH, CDR2 LQKENI, per germline. This CDR3 contains 13 residues. CDR3 nucleotides: TGTGCCAGCTCCGGGACAGCCTCCTACGAGCAGTACTTC. Translating gives CASSGTASYEQYF.

This clone was detected ten times or more. The J gene is TRBJ2-5, the V gene TRBV4-1; weak D call: TRBD1 (5 bases). There are 15 residues in the CDR3. V lost 4 bases and J lost 4, with 16 bases in between. Germline CDR1 is MGHRA and CDR2 is YSYEKL. The CDR3 sequence is CASSPAWGPPETQYF. The CDR3 region has the DNA TGCGCCAGCAGCCCTGCCTGGGGCCCCCCAGAGACCCAGTACTTC.

This clone was counted once. The chain links TRBV7-2 to TRBJ2-7, with TRBD2 matching over 10 bases. The CDR3 is made up of 17 amino acids. After removal of 5 bases from V and 0 bases from J, the junction contained 10 bases not matched to a gene. The germline V gene encodes CDR1 SGHTA and CDR2 FQGNSA. The DNA for the CDR3 is TGTGCCAGCAGCCTTCCCCGGACTAGCGGCCCCTCCTACGAGCAGTACTTC. Residues: CASSLPRTSGPSYEQYF.

V is TRBV7-2 and J is TRBJ2-3; 10 bases align to TRBD2. CDR1 and CDR2 (germline): SGHTA, FQGNSA. The CDR3 is 16 amino acids. The V segment lost 1 base and the J segment 0 bases; nucleotides outside the gene matches: 1. CDR3 in amino acids: CASSLEGLASTDTQYF. The DNA of the CDR3 is TGTGCCAGCAGCTTAGAGGGACTAGCGAGCACAGATACGCAGTATTTT. Filled out from reference TRBV7-2 and TRBJ2-3, the complete variable domain reads GAGVSQSPSNKVTEKGKDVELRCDPISGHTALYWYRQSLGQGLEFLIYFQGNSAPDKSGLPSDRFSAERTGGSVSTLTIQRTQQEDSAVYLCASSLEGLASTDTQYFGPGTRLTVL.

This chain connects TRBV2 to TRBJ2-7; D may match TRBD1 or TRBD2 (5 bases each). CDR1 and CDR2 (germline): SNHLY, FYNNEI. Trimming removed 7 bases from V and 3 bases from J, with 13 bases in between. The CDR3 loop spans 13 amino acids. CDR3: CASITGAYYEQYF. Here the CDR3 DNA reads TGTGCCAGCATAACCGGGGCCTACTACGAGCAGTACTTC.